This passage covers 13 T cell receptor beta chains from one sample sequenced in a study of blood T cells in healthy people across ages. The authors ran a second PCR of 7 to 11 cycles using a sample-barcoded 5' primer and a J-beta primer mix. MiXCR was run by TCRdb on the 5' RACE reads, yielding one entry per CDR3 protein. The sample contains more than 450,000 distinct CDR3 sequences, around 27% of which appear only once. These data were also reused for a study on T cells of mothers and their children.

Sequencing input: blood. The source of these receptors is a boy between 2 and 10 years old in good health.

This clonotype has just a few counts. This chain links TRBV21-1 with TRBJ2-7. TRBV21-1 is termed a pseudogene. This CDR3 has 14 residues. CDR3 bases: TGTGCCAGCAGCAAAGTGGACGTCTCCTACGAGCAGTACTTC. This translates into CASSKVDVSYEQYF.

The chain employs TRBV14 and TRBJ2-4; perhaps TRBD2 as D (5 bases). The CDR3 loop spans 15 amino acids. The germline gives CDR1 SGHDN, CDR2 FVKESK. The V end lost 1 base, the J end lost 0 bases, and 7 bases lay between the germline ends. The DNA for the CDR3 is TGTGCCAGCAGCCAAGGAGGACTAGCCAAAAACATTCAGTACTTC. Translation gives CASSQGGLAKNIQYF. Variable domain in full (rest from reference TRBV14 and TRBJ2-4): EAGVTQFPSHSVIEKGQTVTLRCDPISGHDNLYWYRRVMGKEIKFLLHFVKESKQDESGMPNNRFLAERTGGTYSTLKVQPAELEDSGVYFCASSQGGLAKNIQYFGAGTRLSVL.

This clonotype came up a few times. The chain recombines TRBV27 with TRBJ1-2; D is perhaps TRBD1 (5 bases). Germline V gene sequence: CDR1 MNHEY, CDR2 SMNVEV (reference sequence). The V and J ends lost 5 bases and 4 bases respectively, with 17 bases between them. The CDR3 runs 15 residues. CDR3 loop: CASSPGTDPAYGYTF. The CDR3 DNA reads TGTGCCAGCAGTCCCGGGACGGATCCCGCCTATGGCTACACCTTC.

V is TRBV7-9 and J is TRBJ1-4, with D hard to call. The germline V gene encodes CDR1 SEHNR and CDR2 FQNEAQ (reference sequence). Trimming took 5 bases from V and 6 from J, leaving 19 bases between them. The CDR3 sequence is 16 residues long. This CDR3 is CASSGALGSLDEKLFF. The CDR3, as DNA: TGTGCCAGCAGCGGCGCACTAGGGTCCCTGGATGAAAAACTGTTTTTT.

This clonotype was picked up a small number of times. CDR3: CASSSAGGRSTQYF. CDR3 nucleotides: TGTGCCAGCAGCTCCGCGGGGGGCCGGTCGACCCAGTACTTC. V and J are TRBV9 and TRBJ2-5, with 8 nucleotides matching TRBD2. J gave up 7 bases and V 4 bases, and 9 bases lay outside the gene matches. This CDR3 contains 14 residues. Germline CDR1 SGDLS, CDR2 YYNGEE.

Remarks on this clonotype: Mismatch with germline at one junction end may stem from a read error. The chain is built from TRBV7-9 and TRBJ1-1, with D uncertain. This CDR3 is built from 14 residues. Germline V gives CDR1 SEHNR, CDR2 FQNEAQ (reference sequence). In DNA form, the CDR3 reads TGTGCCGGCAGGACTGACTCCATGAACACTGAAGCTTTCTTT. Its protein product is CAGRTDSMNTEAFF.

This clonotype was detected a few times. The CDR3 reads CASSLIPSGGAGETQYF. As DNA, the CDR3 is TGCGCCAGCAGCTTGATCCCTAGCGGGGGGGCCGGAGAGACCCAGTACTTC. This chain joins TRBV5-1 and TRBJ2-5, with 12 bases aligning to TRBD2. The CDR3 sequence is 17 residues long. Trimming took 1 base from V and 4 from J; bases not matched to a gene: 8. The germline V gene has CDR1 SGHRS and CDR2 YFSETQ.

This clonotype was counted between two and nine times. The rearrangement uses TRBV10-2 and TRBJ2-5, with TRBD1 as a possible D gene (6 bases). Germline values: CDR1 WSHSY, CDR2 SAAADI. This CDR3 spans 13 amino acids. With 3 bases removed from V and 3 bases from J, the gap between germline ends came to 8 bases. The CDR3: CASSEWTEETQYF. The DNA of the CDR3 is TGCGCCAGCAGTGAATGGACAGAAGAGACCCAGTACTTC.

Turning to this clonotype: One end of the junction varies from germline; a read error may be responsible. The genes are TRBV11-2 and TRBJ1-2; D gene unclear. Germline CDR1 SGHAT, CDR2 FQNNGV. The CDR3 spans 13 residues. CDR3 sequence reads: CASSYGRDYGYTF. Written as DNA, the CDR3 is TGTGCCAGTAGCTACGGGAGAGACTATGGCTACACCTTC.

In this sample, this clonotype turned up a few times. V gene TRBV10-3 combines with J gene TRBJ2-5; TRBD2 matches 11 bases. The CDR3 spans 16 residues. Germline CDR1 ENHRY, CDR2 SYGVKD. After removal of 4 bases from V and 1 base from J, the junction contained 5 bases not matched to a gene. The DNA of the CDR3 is TGTGCCATCAGTGCCAAGACTAGCGGGGCCCAAGAGACCCAGTACTTC. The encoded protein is CAISAKTSGAQETQYF.

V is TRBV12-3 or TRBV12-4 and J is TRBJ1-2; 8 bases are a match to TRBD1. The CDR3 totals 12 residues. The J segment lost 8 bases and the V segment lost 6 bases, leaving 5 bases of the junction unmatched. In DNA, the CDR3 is TGTGCCAGCAGGATGACAGGGGCAGGCTACACCTTC. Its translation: CASRMTGAGYTF.

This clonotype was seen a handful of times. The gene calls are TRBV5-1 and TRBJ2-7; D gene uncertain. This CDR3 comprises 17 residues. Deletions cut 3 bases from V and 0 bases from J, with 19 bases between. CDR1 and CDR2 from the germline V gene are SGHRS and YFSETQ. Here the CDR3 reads CASSSRPSESDSYEQYF. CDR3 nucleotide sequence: TGCGCCAGCAGCTCACGTCCTTCAGAGTCCGACTCCTACGAGCAGTACTTC.

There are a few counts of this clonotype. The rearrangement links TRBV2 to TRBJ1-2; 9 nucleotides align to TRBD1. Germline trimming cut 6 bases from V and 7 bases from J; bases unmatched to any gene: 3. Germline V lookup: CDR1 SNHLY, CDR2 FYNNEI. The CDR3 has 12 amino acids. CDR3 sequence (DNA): TGTGCCAGCAGACAGGGGGCCGGTGGCTACACCTTC. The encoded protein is CASRQGAGGYTF. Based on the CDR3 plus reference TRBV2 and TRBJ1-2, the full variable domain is EPEVTQTPSHQVTQMGQEVILRCVPISNHLYFYWYRQILGQKVEFLVSFYNNEISEKSEIFDDQFSVERPDGSNFTLKIRSTKLEDSAMYFCASRQGAGGYTFGSGTRLTVV.